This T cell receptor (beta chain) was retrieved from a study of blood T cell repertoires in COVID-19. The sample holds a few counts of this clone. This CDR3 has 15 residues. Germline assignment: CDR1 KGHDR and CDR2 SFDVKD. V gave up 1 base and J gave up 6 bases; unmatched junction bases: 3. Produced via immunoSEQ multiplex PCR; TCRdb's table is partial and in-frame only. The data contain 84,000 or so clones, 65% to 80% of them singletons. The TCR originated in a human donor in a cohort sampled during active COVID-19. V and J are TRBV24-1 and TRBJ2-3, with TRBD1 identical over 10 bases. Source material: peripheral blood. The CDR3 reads CATSDFGTGEDTQYF. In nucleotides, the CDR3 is TGTGCCACCAGTGATTTTGGGACAGGGGAGGATACGCAGTATTTT.